The TCR beta chain described here comes from a study of post-analysis software for immune sequencing data. Study-wide results and limits: The study found significantly lower normalized Chao1 diversity in multiple sclerosis patients than in controls. Comparison of patients with controls showed five TRBV segments more frequent in patients, TRBV5-6, TRBV5-1 and TRBV20-1 among them.

In the case of this clonotype: What it recognizes is unknown. It is unclear where the CDR3 begins or ends on the DNA, so no DNA is shown, and the CDR3 is as TCRdb lists it.

From germline, CDR1 is WSHSY and CDR2 SAAADI. The CDR3 adds up to 24 amino acids, both ends counted. Unique molecular identifiers featured in each of the TCR beta cDNA libraries. One entry per CDR3 protein results from TCRdb running MiXCR on the PCR reads. The sample lists 600,000 to 700,000 distinct CDR3 sequences, around 60% seen once, with around 10% in the top ten. The TCR comes from a girl aged 2-9 years with multiple sclerosis. The V gene is TRBV10-2, the J gene TRBJ1-1; the table names TRBD1, a call not compared with the DNA. Sequencing was done on a sample of blood. The CDR3 reads CASSPTGTGGNYGYTFGSGTEAFF.